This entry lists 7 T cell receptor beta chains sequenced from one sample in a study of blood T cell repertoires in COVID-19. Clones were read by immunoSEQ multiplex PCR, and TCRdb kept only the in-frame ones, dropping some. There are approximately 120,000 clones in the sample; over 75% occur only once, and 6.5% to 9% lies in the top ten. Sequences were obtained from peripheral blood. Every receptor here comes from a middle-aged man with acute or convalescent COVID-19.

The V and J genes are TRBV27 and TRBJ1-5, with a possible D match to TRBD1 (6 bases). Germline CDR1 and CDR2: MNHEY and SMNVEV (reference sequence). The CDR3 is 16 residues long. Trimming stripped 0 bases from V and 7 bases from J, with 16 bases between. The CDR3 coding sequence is TGTGCCAGCAGTTTATCCCCGACAGGTGTTGGGCAGCCCCAGCATTTT. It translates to CASSLSPTGVGQPQHF.

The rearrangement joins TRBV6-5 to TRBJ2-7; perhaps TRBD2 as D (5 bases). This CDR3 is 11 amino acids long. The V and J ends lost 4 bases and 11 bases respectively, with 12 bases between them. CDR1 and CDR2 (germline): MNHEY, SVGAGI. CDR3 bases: TGTGCCAGCAGTTCCTTCGGGGTTAAGTACTTC. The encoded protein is CASSSFGVKYF.

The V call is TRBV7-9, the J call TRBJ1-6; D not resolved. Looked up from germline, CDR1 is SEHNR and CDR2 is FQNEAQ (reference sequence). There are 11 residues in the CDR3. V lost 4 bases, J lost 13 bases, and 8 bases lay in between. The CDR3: CASSWNGPLHF. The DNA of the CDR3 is TGTGCCAGCAGCTGGAACGGGCCCCTCCACTTT.

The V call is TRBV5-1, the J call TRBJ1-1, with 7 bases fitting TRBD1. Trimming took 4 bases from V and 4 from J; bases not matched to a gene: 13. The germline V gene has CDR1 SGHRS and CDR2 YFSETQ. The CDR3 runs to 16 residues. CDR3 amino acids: CASSERPEQGITEAFF. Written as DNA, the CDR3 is TGCGCCAGCAGCGAGAGACCCGAACAGGGGATCACTGAAGCTTTCTTT.

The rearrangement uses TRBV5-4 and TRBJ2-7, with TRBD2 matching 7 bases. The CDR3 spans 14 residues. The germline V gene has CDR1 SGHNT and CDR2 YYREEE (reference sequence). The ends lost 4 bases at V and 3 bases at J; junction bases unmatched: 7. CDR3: CASSLPGEGYEQYF. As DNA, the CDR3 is TGTGCCAGCAGCCTACCGGGGGAGGGCTACGAGCAGTACTTC.

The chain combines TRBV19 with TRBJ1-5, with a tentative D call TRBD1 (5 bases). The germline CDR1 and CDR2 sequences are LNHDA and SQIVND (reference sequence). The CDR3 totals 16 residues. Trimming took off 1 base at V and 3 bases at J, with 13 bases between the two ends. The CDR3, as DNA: TGTGCCAGTAGTATAGTCCAGGGTACTAACAATCAGCCCCAGCATTTT. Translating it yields CASSIVQGTNNQPQHF.

For the CDR3, the DNA is TGTGCCTGGAGTGTTTGGAGGGGTAAAGTCCATCAGCCCCAGCATTTT. It specifies CAWSVWRGKVHQPQHF. The J gene is TRBJ1-5, the V gene TRBV30, with a weak D call TRBD1 (5 bases). This CDR3 is built from 16 residues. With 0 bases removed from V and 5 bases from J, the gap between germline ends came to 17 bases. In germline, CDR1 is GTSNPN, CDR2 SVGIG (reference sequence). The whole variable domain, remainder taken from reference TRBV30 and TRBJ1-5, is SQTIHQWPATLVQPVGSPLSLECTVEGTSNPNLYWYRQAAGRGLQLLFYSVGIGQISSEVPQNLSASRPQDRQFILSSKKLLLSDSGFYLCAWSVWRGKVHQPQHFGDGTRLSIL.